This T cell receptor (beta chain) is drawn from a study of patients and donors after allogeneic stem cell transplantation. This clonotype was counted between two and nine times. This CDR3 contains 16 residues. V shed 2 bases and J shed 5 bases, with 16 bases lying between them. Germline V lookup: CDR1 ENHRY, CDR2 SYGVKD. TCRdb reprocessed the RT-PCR reads with MiXCR, giving one entry per CDR3 protein. The table has 15,000 to 20,000 distinct CDR3 sequences, roughly a quarter seen once. This chain connects TRBV10-3 to TRBJ1-3; perhaps TRBD1 as D (5 bases). The sample consisted of blood, either unsorted or a sorted T cell fraction (not recorded which). This TCR came from a human donor who was either an allogeneic HSCT recipient or a stem cell or donor lymphocyte infusion donor (not recorded which). It is not recorded whose cells these are; they may come from a transplant donor. The CDR3 sequence: CAISEDSLGWRNTIYF. CDR3 nucleotide sequence: TGTGCCATCAGTGAGGACAGTTTGGGTTGGAGAAACACCATATATTTT.